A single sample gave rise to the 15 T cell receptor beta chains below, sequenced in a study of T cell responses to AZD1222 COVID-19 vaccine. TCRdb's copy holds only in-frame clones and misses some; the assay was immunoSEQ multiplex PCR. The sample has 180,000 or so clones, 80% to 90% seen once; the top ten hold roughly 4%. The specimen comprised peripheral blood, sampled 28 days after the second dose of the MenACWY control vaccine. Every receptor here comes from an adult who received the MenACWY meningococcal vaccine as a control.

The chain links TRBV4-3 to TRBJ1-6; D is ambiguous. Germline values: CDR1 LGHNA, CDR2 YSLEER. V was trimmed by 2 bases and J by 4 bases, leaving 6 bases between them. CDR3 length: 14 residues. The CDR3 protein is CASSQSGYNSPLHF. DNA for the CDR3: TGCGCCAGCAGCCAATCAGGATATAATTCACCCCTCCACTTT.

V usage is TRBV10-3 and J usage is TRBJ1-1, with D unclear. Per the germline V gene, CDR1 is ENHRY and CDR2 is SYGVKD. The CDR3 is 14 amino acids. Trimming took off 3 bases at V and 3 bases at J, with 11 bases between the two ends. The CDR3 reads CAISDRTEDTEAFF. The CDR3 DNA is TGTGCCATCAGTGATCGGACCGAGGACACTGAAGCTTTCTTT.

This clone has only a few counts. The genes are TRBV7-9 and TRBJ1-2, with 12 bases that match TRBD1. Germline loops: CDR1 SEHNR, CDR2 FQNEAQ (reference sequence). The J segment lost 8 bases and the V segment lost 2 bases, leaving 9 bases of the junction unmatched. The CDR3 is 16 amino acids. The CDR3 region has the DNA TGTGCCAGCAGCTTAAGAAGGGGACAGGGGGCGGAAGGCTACACCTTC. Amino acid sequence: CASSLRRGQGAEGYTF.

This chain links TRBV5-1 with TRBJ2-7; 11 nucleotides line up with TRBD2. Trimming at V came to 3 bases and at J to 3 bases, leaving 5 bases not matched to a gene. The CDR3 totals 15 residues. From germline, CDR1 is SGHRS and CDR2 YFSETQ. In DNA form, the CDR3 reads TGCGCCAGCAGCTCGGACGGACTAGCGGGCTACGAGCAGTACTTC. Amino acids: CASSSDGLAGYEQYF.

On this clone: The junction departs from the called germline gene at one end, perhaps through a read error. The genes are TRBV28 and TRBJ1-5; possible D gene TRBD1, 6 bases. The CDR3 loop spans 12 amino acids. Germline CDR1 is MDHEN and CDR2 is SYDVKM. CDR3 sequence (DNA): TGTGCCAGCAGTCCAGTGGGGGCTAGGGGAATTTTT. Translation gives CASSPVGARGIF.

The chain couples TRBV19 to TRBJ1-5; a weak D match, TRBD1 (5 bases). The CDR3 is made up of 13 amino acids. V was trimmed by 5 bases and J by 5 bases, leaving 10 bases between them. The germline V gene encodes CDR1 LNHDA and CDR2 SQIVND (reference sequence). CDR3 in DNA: TGTGCCAGTAGTGCCCAGGGTGATCAGCCCCAGCATTTT. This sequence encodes CASSAQGDQPQHF.

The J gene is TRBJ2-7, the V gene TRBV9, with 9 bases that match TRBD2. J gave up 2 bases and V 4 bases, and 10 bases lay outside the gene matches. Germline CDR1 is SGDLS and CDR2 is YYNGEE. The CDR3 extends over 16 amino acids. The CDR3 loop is CASSLAGREGPYEQYF. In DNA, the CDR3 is TGTGCCAGCAGCCTGGCGGGGCGGGAGGGCCCCTACGAGCAGTACTTC.

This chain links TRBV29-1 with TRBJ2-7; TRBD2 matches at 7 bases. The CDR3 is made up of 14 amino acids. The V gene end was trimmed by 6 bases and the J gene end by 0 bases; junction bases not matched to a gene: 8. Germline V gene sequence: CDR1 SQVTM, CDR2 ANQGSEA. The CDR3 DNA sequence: TGCAGCGTGACCAGACTAGCTAGCTCCTACGAGCAGTACTTC. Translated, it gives CSVTRLASSYEQYF.

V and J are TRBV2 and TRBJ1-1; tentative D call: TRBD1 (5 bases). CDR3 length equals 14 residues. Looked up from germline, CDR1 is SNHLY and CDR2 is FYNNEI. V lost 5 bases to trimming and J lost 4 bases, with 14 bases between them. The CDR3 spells CASSSYAGSTEAFF. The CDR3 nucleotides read TGTGCCAGCAGTTCATATGCAGGGAGCACTGAAGCTTTCTTT. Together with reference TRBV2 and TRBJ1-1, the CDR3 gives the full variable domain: EPEVTQTPSHQVTQMGQEVILRCVPISNHLYFYWYRQILGQKVEFLVSFYNNEISEKSEIFDDQFSVERPDGSNFTLKIRSTKLEDSAMYFCASSSYAGSTEAFFGQGTRLTVV.

CDR3 bases: TGTGCCATCAGTGGGACAGCGAATGATGAAAAACTGTTTTTT. Translating gives CAISGTANDEKLFF. The J gene is TRBJ1-4, the V gene TRBV10-3, with D tentatively TRBD1 (6 bases). The CDR3 consists of 14 residues. Trimming removed 4 bases from V and 6 bases from J, with 12 bases in between. CDR1 is ENHRY, CDR2 SYGVKD, per germline.

In DNA, the CDR3 is TGTGCCAGCAGTCGTAGTTTCTATGAGCAGTTCTTC. This codes for CASSRSFYEQFF. V gene TRBV6-2 or TRBV6-3 combines with J gene TRBJ2-1; D is ambiguous. V was trimmed by 5 bases and J by 8 bases, leaving 10 bases between them. Germline-derived CDR1 and CDR2 are MNHEY and SVGEGT. CDR3 length equals 12 residues.

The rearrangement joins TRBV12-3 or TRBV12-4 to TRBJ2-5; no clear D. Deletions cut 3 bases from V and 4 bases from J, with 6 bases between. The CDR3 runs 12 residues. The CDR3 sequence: CASSFAPETQYF. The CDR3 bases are TGTGCCAGCAGTTTCGCTCCAGAGACCCAGTACTTC.

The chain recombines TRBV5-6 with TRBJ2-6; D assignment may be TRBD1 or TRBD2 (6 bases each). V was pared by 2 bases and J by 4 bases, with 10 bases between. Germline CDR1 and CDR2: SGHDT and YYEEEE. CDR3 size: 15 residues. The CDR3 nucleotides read TGTGCCAGCAGCTTATGGGGGGCCGGGGCCAACGTCCTGACTTTC. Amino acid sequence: CASSLWGAGANVLTF. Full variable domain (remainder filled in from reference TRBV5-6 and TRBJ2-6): DAGVTQSPTHLIKTRGQQVTLRCSPKSGHDTVSWYQQALGQGPQFIFQYYEEEERQRGNFPDRFSGHQFPNYSSELNVNALLLGDSALYLCASSLWGAGANVLTFGAGSRLTVL.

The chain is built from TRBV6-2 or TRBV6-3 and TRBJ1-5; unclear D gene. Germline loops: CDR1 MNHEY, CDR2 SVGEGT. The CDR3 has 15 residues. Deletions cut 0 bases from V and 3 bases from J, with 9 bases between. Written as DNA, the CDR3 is TGTGCCAGCAGTTACTCCTCGGGTGTCAATCAGCCCCAGCATTTT. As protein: CASSYSSGVNQPQHF.

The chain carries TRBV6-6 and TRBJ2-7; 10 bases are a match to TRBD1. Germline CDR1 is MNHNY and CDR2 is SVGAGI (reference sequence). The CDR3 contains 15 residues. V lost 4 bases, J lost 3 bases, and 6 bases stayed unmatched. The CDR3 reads CASSFPRTGGYEQYF. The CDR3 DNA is TGTGCCAGCAGTTTTCCCCGGACAGGGGGCTACGAGCAGTACTTC.